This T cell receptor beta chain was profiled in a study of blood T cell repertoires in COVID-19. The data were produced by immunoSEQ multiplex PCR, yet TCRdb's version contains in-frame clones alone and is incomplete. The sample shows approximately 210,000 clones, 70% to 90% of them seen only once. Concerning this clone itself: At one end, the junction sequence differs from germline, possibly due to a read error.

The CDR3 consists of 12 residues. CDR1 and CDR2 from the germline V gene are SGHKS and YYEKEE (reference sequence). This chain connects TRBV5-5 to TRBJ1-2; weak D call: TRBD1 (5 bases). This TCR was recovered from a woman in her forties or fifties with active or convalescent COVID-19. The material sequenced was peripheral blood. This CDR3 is CATSPDSYGYTF. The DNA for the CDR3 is TGTGCCACCAGCCCCGACAGCTATGGCTACACCTTC.